This entry lists 8 T cell receptor beta chains sequenced from one sample in a study of T cell changes during pregnancy in multiple sclerosis. TCRdb's copy holds only in-frame clones and misses some; the assay was immunoSEQ multiplex PCR. The data contain about 94,000 clones, approximately 93% of them singletons. The sequenced sample was peripheral blood, obtained after pregnancy. Receptors originate from a female donor with multiple sclerosis, enrolled in a pregnancy study.

The rearrangement joins TRBV9 to TRBJ1-5; 10 bases map to TRBD1. The CDR3 sequence is 14 residues long. From germline, CDR1 is SGDLS and CDR2 YYNGEE. The V and J ends lost 3 bases and 6 bases, in that order; junction bases with no gene match: 3. CDR3 nucleotides: TGTGCCAGCAGCGCGGACAGGGGGAGTCAGCCCCAGCATTTT. Its translation: CASSADRGSQPQHF.

The chain uses TRBV7-2 and TRBJ2-1, with 9 bases matching TRBD2. The V segment lost 2 bases and the J segment 10 bases; nucleotides outside the gene matches: 18. Germline V gene lookup returns CDR1 SGHTA and CDR2 FQGNSA. CDR3 length: 18 residues. CDR3 sequence: CASSLTGGLAGGLEEQFF. CDR3 DNA sequence: TGTGCCAGCAGCTTAACGGGTGGTCTGGCGGGAGGGCTGGAGGAGCAGTTCTTC.

V gene TRBV30 combines with J gene TRBJ1-1; D remains ambiguous. Trimming left V 2 bases short and J 8 bases short, with 9 bases between. Germline loops: CDR1 GTSNPN, CDR2 SVGIG (reference sequence). The CDR3 loop spans 11 amino acids. Here the CDR3 DNA reads TGTGCCTGGAGTTCCGGGTTGGAAGCTTTCTTT. Encoded protein: CAWSSGLEAFF.

V is TRBV5-4 and J is TRBJ1-5, with 10 bases lining up with TRBD1. V lost 1 base and J lost 3; bases outside the gene matches: 7. Germline assignment: CDR1 SGHNT and CDR2 YYREEE (reference sequence). The CDR3 loop spans 17 amino acids. CDR3 sequence: CASSLRQGARDNQPQHF. For the CDR3, the DNA is TGTGCCAGCAGCTTGAGACAGGGGGCGCGGGACAATCAGCCCCAGCATTTT. Looking up the rest from reference TRBV5-4 and TRBJ1-5 gives the full variable domain: ETGVTQSPTHLIKTRGQQVTLRCSSQSGHNTVSWYQQALGQGPQFIFQYYREEENGRGNFPPRFSGLQFPNYSSELNVNALELDDSALYLCASSLRQGARDNQPQHFGDGTRLSIL.

The DNA for the CDR3 is TGCGCCAGCAGCCAACAGGGGATCGGGGGGGCCAACGTCCTGACTTTC. As protein: CASSQQGIGGANVLTF. This chain links TRBV4-3 with TRBJ2-6, with D tentatively TRBD1 (6 bases). CDR1 is LGHNA, CDR2 YSLEER, per germline. V dropped 2 bases and J dropped 4 bases, with 12 bases sitting between them. CDR3 size: 16 residues.

V and J are TRBV7-9 and TRBJ2-5; 9 bases fit TRBD1. Germline V gene sequence: CDR1 SEHNR, CDR2 FQNEAQ (reference sequence). The CDR3 has 14 residues. V was pared by 4 bases and J by 4 bases, with 4 bases of the junction left unmatched. CDR3: CASSWGQGGETQYF. The CDR3 DNA follows: TGTGCCAGCAGCTGGGGACAGGGAGGAGAGACCCAGTACTTC.

This chain links TRBV29-1 with TRBJ1-4, with 9 bases fitting TRBD1. The CDR3 has 14 amino acids. With V trimmed by 6 bases and J by 6 bases, 8 bases remained unmatched. The germline V gene encodes CDR1 SQVTM and CDR2 ANQGSEA. The CDR3, as DNA: TGCAGCGTGGCCACAGGGGGCCGGGATGAAAAACTGTTTTTT. Residues: CSVATGGRDEKLFF.

This chain uses TRBV27 with TRBJ2-7; D is uncertain. CDR3 size: 14 residues. The V end was cut by 4 bases, the J end by 1 base, with 11 bases between. CDR1 MNHEY and CDR2 SMNVEV come from the germline V gene (reference sequence). CDR3 coding DNA: TGTGCCAGCAGTTGGTCAGGTGATTCCTACGAGCAGTACTTC. It specifies CASSWSGDSYEQYF.